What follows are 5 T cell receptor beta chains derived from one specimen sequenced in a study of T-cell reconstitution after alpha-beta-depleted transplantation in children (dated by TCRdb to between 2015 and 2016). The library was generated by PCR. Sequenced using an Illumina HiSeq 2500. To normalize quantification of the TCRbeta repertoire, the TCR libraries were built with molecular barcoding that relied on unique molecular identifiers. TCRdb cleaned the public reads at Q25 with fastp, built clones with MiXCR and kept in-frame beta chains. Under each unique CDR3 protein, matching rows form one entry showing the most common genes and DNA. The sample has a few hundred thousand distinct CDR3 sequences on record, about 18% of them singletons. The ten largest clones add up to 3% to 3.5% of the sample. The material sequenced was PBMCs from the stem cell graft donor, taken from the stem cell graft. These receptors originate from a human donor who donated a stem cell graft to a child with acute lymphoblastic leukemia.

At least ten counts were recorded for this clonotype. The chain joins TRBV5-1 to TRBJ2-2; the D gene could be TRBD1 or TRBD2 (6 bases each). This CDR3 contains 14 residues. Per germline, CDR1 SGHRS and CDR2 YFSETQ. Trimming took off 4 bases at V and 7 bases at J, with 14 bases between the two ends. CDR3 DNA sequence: TGCGCCAGCAGCCTTACGGGGGCATACGGGGAGCTGTTTTTT. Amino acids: CASSLTGAYGELFF.

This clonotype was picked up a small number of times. CDR3 amino acids: CSAPASGNEQFF. The CDR3 DNA follows: TGCAGTGCTCCCGCTAGCGGGAATGAGCAGTTCTTC. J is TRBJ2-1 and V is TRBV20-1; 8 nucleotides line up with TRBD2. CDR1 is DFQATT and CDR2 is SNEGSKA in the germline V gene (reference sequence). Trimming at V came to 5 bases and at J to 7 bases, leaving 4 bases not matched to a gene. The CDR3 is 12 residues long.

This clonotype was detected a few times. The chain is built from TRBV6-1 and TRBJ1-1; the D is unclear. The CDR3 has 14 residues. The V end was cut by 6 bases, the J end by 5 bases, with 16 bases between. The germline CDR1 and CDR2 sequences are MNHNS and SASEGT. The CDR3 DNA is TGTGCCAGCAGGCCGCCCGAGGGAAGGACTGAAGCTTTCTTT. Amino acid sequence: CASRPPEGRTEAFF.

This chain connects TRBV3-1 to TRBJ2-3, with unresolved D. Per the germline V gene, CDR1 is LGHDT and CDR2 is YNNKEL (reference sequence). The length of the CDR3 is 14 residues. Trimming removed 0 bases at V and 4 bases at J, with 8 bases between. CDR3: CASSQEGSSDTQYF. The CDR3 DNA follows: TGTGCCAGCAGCCAAGAAGGCTCTTCAGATACGCAGTATTTT.

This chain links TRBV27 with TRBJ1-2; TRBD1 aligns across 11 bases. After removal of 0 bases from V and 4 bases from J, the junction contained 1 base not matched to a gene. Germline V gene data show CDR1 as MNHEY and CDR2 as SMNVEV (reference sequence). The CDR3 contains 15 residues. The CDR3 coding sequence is TGTGCCAGCAGTTTATCGGGACAGGGGGTCTATGGCTACACCTTC. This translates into CASSLSGQGVYGYTF.